These T cell receptor beta chains were read from a single sample in a study of vaccination effects on CD4 cells after COVID-19. Antigen specificity for these receptors is unknown. Libraries were prepared by immunoSEQ multiplex PCR; TCRdb keeps only in-frame clonotypes and omits some of them. The top ten clones hold around a tenth of a sample with around 27,000 clones, 65% of them seen once. This specimen consisted of CD4+ T cells from PBMCs cultured without peptide, obtained before COVID-19 vaccination. These receptors all stem from a human donor who received a COVID-19 vaccine. The CDR3 runs from the conserved cysteine through the conserved F or W. The D gene is left open where the match is weak. The size entry is marked missing in some rows and otherwise reads once, few, many or a size class.

v_gene: TRBV2
d_gene: -
len: 13
j_gene: TRBJ2-1
abundance: few
CDR3aa: CASRELVFNEQFF
CDR3nt: TGTGCCAGCAGGGAACTAGTCTTCAATGAGCAGTTCTTC

v_gene: TRBV3-1/TRBV3-2
d_gene: -
len: 14
j_gene: TRBJ2-1
abundance: -
CDR3aa: CASSQDPGDNEQFF
CDR3nt: TGTGCCAGCAGCCAAGATCCCGGAGACAATGAGCAGTTCTTC

v_gene: TRBV5-4
d_gene: -
len: 12
j_gene: TRBJ2-2
abundance: -
CDR3aa: CASNWDTGELFF
CDR3nt: TGTGCCAGCAATTGGGACACCGGGGAGCTGTTTTTT

v_gene: TRBV2
d_gene: TRBD1
len: 17
j_gene: TRBJ2-4
abundance: few
CDR3aa: CASSASGTELAKNIQYF
CDR3nt: TGTGCCAGCAGCGCCTCCGGGACAGAATTAGCCAAAAACATTCAGTACTTC

v_gene: TRBV5-1
d_gene: -
len: 18
j_gene: TRBJ2-6
abundance: -
CDR3aa: CASSLVVASRPGANVLTF
CDR3nt: TGCGCCAGCAGCTTGGTGGTGGCTAGTCGTCCTGGGGCCAACGTCCTGACTTTC

v_gene: TRBV6-1
d_gene: -
len: 17
j_gene: TRBJ1-2
abundance: -
CDR3aa: CASSEDVSPIANYGYTF
CDR3nt: TGTGCCAGCAGTGAAGACGTCAGCCCCATTGCTAACTATGGCTACACCTTC

v_gene: TRBV5-1
d_gene: -
len: 14
j_gene: TRBJ2-5
abundance: -
CDR3aa: CASSLERGQETQYF
CDR3nt: TGCGCCAGCAGCTTGGAGAGGGGTCAAGAGACCCAGTACTTC

v_gene: TRBV18
d_gene: -
len: 15
j_gene: TRBJ1-1
abundance: few
CDR3aa: CASSPLREFNTEAFF
CDR3nt: TGTGCCAGCTCACCTTTAAGGGAGTTTAACACTGAAGCTTTCTTT

v_gene: TRBV3-1/TRBV3-2
d_gene: TRBD2
len: 17
j_gene: TRBJ2-2
abundance: few
CDR3aa: CASSQAGLAANTGELFF
CDR3nt: TGTGCCAGCAGCCAAGCCGGACTAGCGGCGAACACCGGGGAGCTGTTTTTT

v_gene: TRBV7-9
d_gene: TRBD1
len: 15
j_gene: TRBJ1-3
abundance: few
CDR3aa: CASSLGQGGGNTIYF
CDR3nt: TGTGCCAGCAGCCTCGGACAGGGAGGTGGAAACACCATATATTTT

v_gene: TRBV6-1
d_gene: -
len: 14
j_gene: TRBJ1-5
abundance: -
CDR3aa: CASSEQGSNQPQHF
CDR3nt: TGTGCCAGCAGTGAACAGGGTAGCAATCAGCCCCAGCATTTT

v_gene: TRBV5-5
d_gene: -
len: 14
j_gene: TRBJ1-1
abundance: -
CDR3aa: CASSFHDMNTEAFF
CDR3nt: TGTGCCAGCAGCTTTCACGATATGAACACTGAAGCTTTCTTT

v_gene: TRBV6-6
d_gene: TRBD2
len: 17
j_gene: TRBJ2-1
abundance: -
CDR3aa: CASSRRTSGNSYNEQFF
CDR3nt: TGTGCCAGCAGTCGTCGGACTAGCGGGAACTCCTACAATGAGCAGTTCTTC

v_gene: TRBV10-1
d_gene: -
len: 15
j_gene: TRBJ2-5
abundance: -
CDR3aa: CASRPSASPGETQYF
CDR3nt: TGCGCCAGCAGACCGAGCGCGAGTCCGGGCGAGACCCAGTACTTC

v_gene: TRBV4-2
d_gene: -
len: 15
j_gene: TRBJ2-1
abundance: -
CDR3aa: CASSQDSDRYNEQFF
CDR3nt: TGTGCCAGCAGCCAAGATAGCGACCGCTACAATGAGCAGTTCTTC

v_gene: TRBV5-1
d_gene: -
len: 15
j_gene: TRBJ2-1
abundance: -
CDR3aa: CASSSGGLQSNEQFF
CDR3nt: TGCGCCAGCAGCTCGGGTGGGCTACAGTCCAATGAGCAGTTCTTC

v_gene: TRBV5-8
d_gene: -
len: 14
j_gene: TRBJ2-5
abundance: -
CDR3aa: CASTLGSAGETQYF
CDR3nt: TGTGCCAGCACTCTCGGGAGTGCCGGAGAGACCCAGTACTTC

v_gene: TRBV6-5
d_gene: -
len: 12
j_gene: TRBJ1-4
abundance: -
CDR3aa: CASSWLGEKLFF
CDR3nt: TGTGCCAGCAGTTGGTTGGGTGAAAAACTGTTTTTT

v_gene: TRBV7-9
d_gene: -
len: 14
j_gene: TRBJ1-6
abundance: few
CDR3aa: CASSLGRPNSPLHF
CDR3nt: TGTGCCAGCAGCTTAGGCAGGCCTAATTCACCCCTCCACTTT

v_gene: TRBV19
d_gene: -
len: 16
j_gene: TRBJ2-7
abundance: -
CDR3aa: CASSISRDSRYYEQYF
CDR3nt: TGTGCCAGTAGTATTAGCAGAGATTCGAGATATTACGAGCAGTACTTC

v_gene: TRBV5-4
d_gene: TRBD2
len: 16
j_gene: TRBJ2-5
abundance: -
CDR3aa: CASSFLNLAGGETQYF
CDR3nt: TGTGCCAGCAGCTTCCTCAATTTAGCGGGAGGGGAGACCCAGTACTTC

v_gene: TRBV6-1
d_gene: -
len: 16
j_gene: TRBJ1-2
abundance: few
CDR3aa: CASSESGGRGGYGYTF
CDR3nt: TGTGCCAGCAGTGAAAGCGGGGGCAGGGGTGGCTATGGCTACACCTTC

v_gene: TRBV18
d_gene: TRBD2
len: 16
j_gene: TRBJ2-1
abundance: few
CDR3aa: CASSPPGLGSYNEQFF
CDR3nt: TGTGCCAGCTCACCTCCGGGACTAGGGTCCTACAATGAGCAGTTCTTC

v_gene: TRBV7-2
d_gene: TRBD2
len: 16
j_gene: TRBJ2-3
abundance: -
CDR3aa: CASSPRSGPRTDTQYF
CDR3nt: TGTGCCAGCAGCCCGCGTAGCGGGCCGCGCACAGATACGCAGTATTTT

v_gene: TRBV2
d_gene: TRBD1
len: 14
j_gene: TRBJ2-3
abundance: -
CDR3aa: CASRRQGTTDTQYF
CDR3nt: TGTGCCAGCAGGAGACAGGGGACCACAGATACGCAGTATTTT

v_gene: TRBV20-1
d_gene: -
len: 17
j_gene: TRBJ2-7
abundance: -
CDR3aa: CSASGFGGGSPSYEQYF
CDR3nt: TGCAGTGCTAGTGGTTTCGGGGGCGGGAGCCCCTCCTACGAGCAGTACTTC

v_gene: TRBV19
d_gene: TRBD1
len: 15
j_gene: TRBJ2-7
abundance: -
CDR3aa: CASSKTGTVNYEQYF
CDR3nt: TGTGCCAGTAGTAAGACCGGGACAGTGAATTACGAGCAGTACTTC

v_gene: TRBV5-4
d_gene: TRBD2
len: 19
j_gene: TRBJ2-2
abundance: few
CDR3aa: CASSLGGLAGGRNTGELFF
CDR3nt: TGTGCCAGCAGCTTGGGAGGACTAGCGGGGGGAAGGAACACCGGGGAGCTGTTTTTT

v_gene: TRBV29-1
d_gene: -
len: 14
j_gene: TRBJ1-1
abundance: -
CDR3aa: CSVEVGQVNTEAFF
CDR3nt: TGCAGCGTTGAAGTTGGGCAGGTAAACACTGAAGCTTTCTTT

v_gene: TRBV24-1
d_gene: TRBD1
len: 16
j_gene: TRBJ2-1
abundance: few
CDR3aa: CATSDPQTGESGEQFF
CDR3nt: TGTGCCACCAGTGATCCCCAGACAGGGGAGAGTGGAGAGCAGTTCTTC

v_gene: TRBV27
d_gene: -
len: 17
j_gene: TRBJ1-2
abundance: -
CDR3aa: CASSPRGGGGANYGYTF
CDR3nt: TGTGCCAGCAGCCCCCGAGGGGGAGGGGGAGCTAACTATGGCTACACCTTC

v_gene: TRBV30
d_gene: -
len: 11
j_gene: TRBJ1-4
abundance: -
CDR3aa: CAWSVVEKLFF
CDR3nt: TGTGCCTGGAGTGTAGTTGAAAAACTGTTTTTT

v_gene: TRBV2
d_gene: TRBD1
len: 14
j_gene: TRBJ1-4
abundance: -
CDR3aa: CASSLQGAREKLFF
CDR3nt: TGTGCCAGCAGTCTCCAGGGGGCGCGTGAAAAACTGTTTTTT

v_gene: TRBV5-1
d_gene: TRBD1
len: 17
j_gene: TRBJ2-3
abundance: -
CDR3aa: CASSVGSGGVWADTQYF
CDR3nt: TGCGCCAGCAGCGTGGGGTCAGGGGGCGTGTGGGCAGATACGCAGTATTTT

v_gene: TRBV14
d_gene: TRBD1
len: 16
j_gene: TRBJ2-2
abundance: few
CDR3aa: CASSQGRGIHTGELFF
CDR3nt: TGTGCCAGCAGCCAGGGCAGGGGGATCCACACCGGGGAGCTGTTTTTT

v_gene: TRBV5-1
d_gene: TRBD1
len: 15
j_gene: TRBJ1-4
abundance: -
CDR3aa: CASSFAGGEIEKLFF
CDR3nt: TGCGCCAGCAGCTTCGCAGGGGGCGAGATTGAAAAACTGTTTTTT

v_gene: TRBV5-1
d_gene: -
len: 13
j_gene: TRBJ2-7
abundance: -
CDR3aa: CASSPDNSYEQYF
CDR3nt: TGCGCCAGCAGCCCCGACAACTCCTACGAGCAGTACTTC

v_gene: TRBV19
d_gene: TRBD1
len: 14
j_gene: TRBJ1-6
abundance: once
CDR3aa: CASRYGQVVSPLHF
CDR3nt: TGTGCCAGTAGATACGGACAGGTAGTATCACCCCTCCACTTT

v_gene: TRBV19
d_gene: -
len: 14
j_gene: TRBJ1-2
abundance: -
CDR3aa: CASTKGGTGSGYTF
CDR3nt: TGTGCCAGTACTAAAGGGGGAACAGGGTCCGGCTACACCTTC

v_gene: TRBV19
d_gene: TRBD1
len: 14
j_gene: TRBJ2-7
abundance: -
CDR3aa: CASSISRGLNEQYF
CDR3nt: TGTGCCAGTAGTATATCCAGGGGGCTGAACGAGCAGTACTTC

v_gene: TRBV3-1/TRBV3-2
d_gene: -
len: 15
j_gene: TRBJ2-2
abundance: -
CDR3aa: CASSPLRMNTGELFF
CDR3nt: TGTGCCAGCAGCCCCCTCCGAATGAACACCGGGGAGCTGTTTTTT

v_gene: TRBV12-2
d_gene: -
len: 16
j_gene: TRBJ2-3
abundance: -
CDR3aa: CASRLVERGGADTQYF
CDR3nt: TGTGCAAGTCGCTTAGTGGAGCGGGGGGGCGCAGATACGCAGTATTTT

v_gene: TRBV19
d_gene: TRBD2
len: 15
j_gene: TRBJ2-5
abundance: -
CDR3aa: CASNSLAGGGETQYF
CDR3nt: TGTGCCAGTAACTCACTGGCGGGAGGGGGAGAGACCCAGTACTTC

v_gene: TRBV7-9
d_gene: TRBD1
len: 13
j_gene: TRBJ1-1
abundance: -
CDR3aa: CASSFDRATEAFF
CDR3nt: TGTGCCAGCAGCTTTGACAGGGCAACTGAAGCTTTCTTT

v_gene: TRBV12-3/TRBV12-4
d_gene: -
len: 12
j_gene: TRBJ1-2
abundance: -
CDR3aa: CASSLGAYGYTF
CDR3nt: TGTGCCAGCAGTTTAGGAGCCTATGGCTACACCTTC

v_gene: TRBV5-1
d_gene: -
len: 14
j_gene: TRBJ1-2
abundance: few
CDR3aa: CASSWSPSEKGYTF
CDR3nt: TGCGCCAGCAGCTGGAGCCCCAGTGAAAAGGGCTACACCTTC

v_gene: TRBV6-6
d_gene: TRBD1
len: 17
j_gene: TRBJ1-4
abundance: few
CDR3aa: CASSHRTGASTNEKLFF
CDR3nt: TGTGCCAGCAGTCATAGGACAGGAGCCTCAACTAATGAAAAACTGTTTTTT

v_gene: TRBV3-1/TRBV3-2
d_gene: TRBD1
len: 16
j_gene: TRBJ1-6
abundance: -
CDR3aa: CASSQAGTGSNSPLHF
CDR3nt: TGTGCCAGCAGCCAAGCGGGGACAGGGAGTAATTCACCCCTCCACTTT

v_gene: TRBV19
d_gene: TRBD1
len: 15
j_gene: TRBJ1-5
abundance: -
CDR3aa: CASSIGDRGNQPQHF
CDR3nt: TGTGCCAGTAGTATCGGGGACAGGGGAAATCAGCCCCAGCATTTT

v_gene: TRBV6-2/TRBV6-3
d_gene: -
len: 14
j_gene: TRBJ1-5
abundance: -
CDR3aa: CASSYMGTNQPQHF
CDR3nt: TGTGCCAGCAGTTACATGGGAACCAATCAGCCCCAGCATTTT

v_gene: TRBV11-2
d_gene: -
len: 14
j_gene: TRBJ1-1
abundance: few
CDR3aa: CASSRDTRNTEAFF
CDR3nt: TGTGCCAGCAGCCGGGACACTAGGAACACTGAAGCTTTCTTT

v_gene: TRBV4-1
d_gene: -
len: 18
j_gene: TRBJ2-2
abundance: few
CDR3aa: CASSQSRLSVANTGELFF
CDR3nt: TGCGCCAGCAGCCAGAGTAGGTTAAGCGTAGCGAACACCGGGGAGCTGTTTTTT

v_gene: TRBV27
d_gene: -
len: 16
j_gene: TRBJ1-6
abundance: -
CDR3aa: CASSLVDSSYNSPLHF
CDR3nt: TGTGCCAGCAGTTTAGTTGATAGCTCCTATAATTCACCCCTCCACTTT